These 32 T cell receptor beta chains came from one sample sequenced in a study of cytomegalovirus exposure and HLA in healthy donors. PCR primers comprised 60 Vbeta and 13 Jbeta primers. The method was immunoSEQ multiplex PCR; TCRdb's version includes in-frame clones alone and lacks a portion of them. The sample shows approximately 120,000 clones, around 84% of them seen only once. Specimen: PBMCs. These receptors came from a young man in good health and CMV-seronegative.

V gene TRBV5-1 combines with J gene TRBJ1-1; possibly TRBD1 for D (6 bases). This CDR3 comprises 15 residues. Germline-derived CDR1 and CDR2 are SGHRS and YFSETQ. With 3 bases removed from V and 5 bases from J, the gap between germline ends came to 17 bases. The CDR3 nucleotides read TGCGCCAGCAGCTCGGAAGGGGGGGCGCGAACTGAAGCTTTCTTT. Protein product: CASSSEGGARTEAFF.

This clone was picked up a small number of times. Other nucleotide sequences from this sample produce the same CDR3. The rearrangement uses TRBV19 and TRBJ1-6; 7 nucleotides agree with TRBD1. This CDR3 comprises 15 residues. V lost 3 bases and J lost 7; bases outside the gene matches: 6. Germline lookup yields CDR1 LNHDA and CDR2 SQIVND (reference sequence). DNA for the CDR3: TGTGCCAGTAGTATCCGACAGGGTCAGAATTCACCCCTCCACTTT. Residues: CASSIRQGQNSPLHF.

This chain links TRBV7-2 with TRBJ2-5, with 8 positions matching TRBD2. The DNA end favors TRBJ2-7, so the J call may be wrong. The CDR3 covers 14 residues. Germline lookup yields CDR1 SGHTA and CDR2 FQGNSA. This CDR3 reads CASSLGGGPYEQYF. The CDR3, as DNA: TGTGCCAGCAGCCTCGGGGGGGGACCCTACGAGCAGTACTTC.

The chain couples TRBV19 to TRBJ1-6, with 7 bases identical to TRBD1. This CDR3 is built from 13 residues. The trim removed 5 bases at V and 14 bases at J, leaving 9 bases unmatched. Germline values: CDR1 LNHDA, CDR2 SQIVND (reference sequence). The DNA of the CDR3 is TGTGCCAGTAGTCTGACAGGGTTAGGTTCCCTCCACTTT. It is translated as CASSLTGLGSLHF.

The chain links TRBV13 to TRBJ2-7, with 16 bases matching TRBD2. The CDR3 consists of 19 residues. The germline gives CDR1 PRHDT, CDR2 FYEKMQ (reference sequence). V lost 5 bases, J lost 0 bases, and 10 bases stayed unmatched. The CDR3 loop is CASSQLGLAGGGRSYEQYF. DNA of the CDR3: TGTGCCAGCAGCCAACTGGGACTAGCGGGGGGGGGTCGCTCCTACGAGCAGTACTTC. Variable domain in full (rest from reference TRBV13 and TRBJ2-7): AAGVIQSPRHLIKEKRETATLKCYPIPRHDTVYWYQQGPGQDPQFLISFYEKMQSDKGSIPDRFSAQQFSDYHSELNMSSLELGDSALYFCASSQLGLAGGGRSYEQYFGPGTRLTVT.

The CDR3 sequence is CASSIKRGRTDTQYF. CDR3 sequence (DNA): TGTGCCAGTAGTATTAAGCGGGGGCGCACAGATACGCAGTATTTT. The chain couples TRBV19 to TRBJ2-3, with 8 bases lining up with TRBD2. There are 15 residues in the CDR3. Germline V gene lookup returns CDR1 LNHDA and CDR2 SQIVND (reference sequence). V lost 3 bases and J lost 1; bases outside the gene matches: 3.

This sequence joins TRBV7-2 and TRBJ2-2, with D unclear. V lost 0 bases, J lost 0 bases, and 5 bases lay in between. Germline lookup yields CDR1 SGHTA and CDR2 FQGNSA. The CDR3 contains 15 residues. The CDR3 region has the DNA TGTGCCAGCAGCTTAGCAACTGCGAACACCGGGGAGCTGTTTTTT. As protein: CASSLATANTGELFF.

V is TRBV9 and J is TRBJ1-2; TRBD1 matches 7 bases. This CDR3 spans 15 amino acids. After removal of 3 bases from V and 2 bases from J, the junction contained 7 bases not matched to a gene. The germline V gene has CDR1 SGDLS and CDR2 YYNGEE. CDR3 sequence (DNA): TGTGCCAGCAGCGGACAGGGCTCCGAAAACTATGGCTACACCTTC. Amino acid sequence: CASSGQGSENYGYTF.

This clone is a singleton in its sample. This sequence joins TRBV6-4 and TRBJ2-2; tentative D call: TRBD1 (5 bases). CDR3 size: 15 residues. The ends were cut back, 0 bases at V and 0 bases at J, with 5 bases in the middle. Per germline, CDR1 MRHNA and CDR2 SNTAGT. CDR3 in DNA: TGTGCCAGCAGTGACTCGACAGCGAACACCGGGGAGCTGTTTTTT. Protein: CASSDSTANTGELFF.

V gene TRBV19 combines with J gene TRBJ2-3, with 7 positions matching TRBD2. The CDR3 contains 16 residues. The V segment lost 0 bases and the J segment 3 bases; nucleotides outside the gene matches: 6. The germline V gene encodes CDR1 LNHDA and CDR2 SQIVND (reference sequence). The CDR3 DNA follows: TGTGCCAGTAGTATAGAAGGCGGGGGTTCGACAGATACGCAGTATTTT. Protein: CASSIEGGGSTDTQYF.

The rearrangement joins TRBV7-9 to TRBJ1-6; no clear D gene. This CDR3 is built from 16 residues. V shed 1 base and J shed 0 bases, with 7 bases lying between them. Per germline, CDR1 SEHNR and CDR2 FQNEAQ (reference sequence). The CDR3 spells CASSLVRSSYNSPLHF. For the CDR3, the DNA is TGTGCCAGCAGCTTAGTCCGGAGCTCCTATAATTCACCCCTCCACTTT.

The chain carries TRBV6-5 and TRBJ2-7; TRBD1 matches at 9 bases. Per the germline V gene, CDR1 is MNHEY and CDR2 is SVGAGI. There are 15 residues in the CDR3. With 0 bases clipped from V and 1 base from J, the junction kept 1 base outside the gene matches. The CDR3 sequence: CASSYSGQGSYEQYF. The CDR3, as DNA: TGTGCCAGCAGTTACTCGGGACAGGGTTCCTACGAGCAGTACTTC.

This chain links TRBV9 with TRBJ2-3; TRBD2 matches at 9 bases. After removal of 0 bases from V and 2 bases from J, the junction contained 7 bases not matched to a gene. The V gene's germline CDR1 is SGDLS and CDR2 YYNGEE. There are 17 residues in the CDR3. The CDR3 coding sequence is TGTGCCAGCAGCGTAGATCCTAGCGGGGCCCCCACAGATACGCAGTATTTT. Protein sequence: CASSVDPSGAPTDTQYF.

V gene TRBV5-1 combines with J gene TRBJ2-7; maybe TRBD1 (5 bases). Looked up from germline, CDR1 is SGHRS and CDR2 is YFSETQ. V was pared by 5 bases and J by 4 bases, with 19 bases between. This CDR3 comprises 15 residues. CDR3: CASRQGPVSTYEQYF. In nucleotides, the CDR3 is TGCGCCAGCAGGCAGGGCCCTGTTTCCACATACGAGCAGTACTTC.

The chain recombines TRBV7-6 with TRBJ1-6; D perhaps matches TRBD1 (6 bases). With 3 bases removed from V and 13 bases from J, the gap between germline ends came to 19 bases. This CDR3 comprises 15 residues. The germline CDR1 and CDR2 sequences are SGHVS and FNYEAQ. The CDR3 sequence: CASSLGGQGPKPLHF. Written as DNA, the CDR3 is TGTGCCAGCAGCTTGGGCGGGCAGGGGCCGAAGCCCCTCCACTTT.

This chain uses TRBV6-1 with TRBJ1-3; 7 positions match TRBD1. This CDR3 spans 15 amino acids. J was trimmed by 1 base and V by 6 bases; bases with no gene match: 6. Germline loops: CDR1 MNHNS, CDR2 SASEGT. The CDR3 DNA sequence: TGTGCCAGCAGAGGGGGACAGTTTTCTGGAAACACCATATATTTT. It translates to CASRGGQFSGNTIYF.

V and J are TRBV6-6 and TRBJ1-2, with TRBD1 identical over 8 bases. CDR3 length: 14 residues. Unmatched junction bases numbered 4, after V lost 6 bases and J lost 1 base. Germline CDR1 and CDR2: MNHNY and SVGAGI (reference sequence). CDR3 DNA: TGTGCCAGCAGCCATGGACAGGGTAACTATGGCTACACCTTC. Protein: CASSHGQGNYGYTF.

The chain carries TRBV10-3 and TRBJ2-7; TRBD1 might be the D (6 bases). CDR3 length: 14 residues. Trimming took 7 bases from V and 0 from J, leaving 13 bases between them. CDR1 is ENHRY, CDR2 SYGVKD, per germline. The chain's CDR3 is CAINAMDSSYEQYF. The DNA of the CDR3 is TGTGCCATCAACGCTATGGACAGCTCCTACGAGCAGTACTTC.

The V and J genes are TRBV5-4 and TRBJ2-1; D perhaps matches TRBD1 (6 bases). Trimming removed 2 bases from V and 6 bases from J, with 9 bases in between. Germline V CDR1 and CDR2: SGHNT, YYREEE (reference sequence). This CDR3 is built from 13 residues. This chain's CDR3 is CASSFQGTNEQFF. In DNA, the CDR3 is TGTGCCAGCAGCTTCCAGGGGACCAATGAGCAGTTCTTC.

The CDR3, as DNA: TGTGCCAGCAGCGTAGTTTTCGGAGAGACCCAGTACTTC. Its protein is CASSVVFGETQYF. The genes are TRBV9 and TRBJ2-5; unclear D gene. Trimming stripped 0 bases from V and 4 bases from J, with 7 bases between. CDR1 SGDLS and CDR2 YYNGEE come from the germline V gene. CDR3 length: 13 residues.

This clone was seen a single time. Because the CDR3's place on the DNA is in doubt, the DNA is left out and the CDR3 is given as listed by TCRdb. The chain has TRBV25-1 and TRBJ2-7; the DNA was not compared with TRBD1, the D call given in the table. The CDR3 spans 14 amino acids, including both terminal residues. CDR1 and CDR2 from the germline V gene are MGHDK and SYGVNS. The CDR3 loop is CASSSSTGKDEQYF.

CDR3 bases: TGTGCCAGCAGCCCTGGCGGGCTCGGGGTTCGAGAGACCCAGTACTTC. It encodes CASSPGGLGVRETQYF. V usage is TRBV5-4 and J usage is TRBJ2-5; maybe TRBD2 (5 bases). Germline V gene sequence: CDR1 SGHNT, CDR2 YYREEE (reference sequence). Between the trimmed V and J ends, which lost 4 bases and 4 bases, there was a span of 20 bases. The CDR3 consists of 16 residues.

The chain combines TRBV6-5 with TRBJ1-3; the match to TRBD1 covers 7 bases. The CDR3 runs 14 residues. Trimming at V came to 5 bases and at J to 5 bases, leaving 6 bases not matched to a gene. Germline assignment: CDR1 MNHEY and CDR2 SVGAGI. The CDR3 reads CASSPDRTRNTIYF. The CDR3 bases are TGTGCCAGCAGTCCGGACAGGACAAGAAACACCATATATTTT.

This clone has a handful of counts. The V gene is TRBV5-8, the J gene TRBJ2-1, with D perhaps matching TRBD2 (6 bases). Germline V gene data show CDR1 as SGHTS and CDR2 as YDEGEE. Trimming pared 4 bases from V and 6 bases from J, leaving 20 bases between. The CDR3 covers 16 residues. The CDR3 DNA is TGTGCCAGCAGCCCGGATTCGGGAGCCCTTGGCAATGAGCAGTTCTTC. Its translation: CASSPDSGALGNEQFF.

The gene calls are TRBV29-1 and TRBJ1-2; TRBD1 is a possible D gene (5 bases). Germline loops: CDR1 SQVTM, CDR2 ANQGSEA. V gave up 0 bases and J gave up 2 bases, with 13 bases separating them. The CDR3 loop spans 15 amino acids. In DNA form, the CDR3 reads TGCAGCGTTGAAGAAAGCGACAGACCGAACTATGGCTACACCTTC. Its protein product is CSVEESDRPNYGYTF.

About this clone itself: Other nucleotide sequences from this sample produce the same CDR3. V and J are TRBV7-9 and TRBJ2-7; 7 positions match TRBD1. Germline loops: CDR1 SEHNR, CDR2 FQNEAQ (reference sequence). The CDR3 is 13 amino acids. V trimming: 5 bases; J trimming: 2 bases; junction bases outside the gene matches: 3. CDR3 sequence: CASSLQGAYEQYF. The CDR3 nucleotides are TGTGCCAGCAGCCTTCAGGGGGCCTACGAGCAGTACTTC.

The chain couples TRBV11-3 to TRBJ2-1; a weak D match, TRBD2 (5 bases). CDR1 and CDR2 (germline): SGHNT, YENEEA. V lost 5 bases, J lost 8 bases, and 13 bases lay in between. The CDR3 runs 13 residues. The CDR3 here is CASSRGGGYEQFF. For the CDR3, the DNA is TGTGCCAGCAGCCGAGGTGGAGGCTATGAGCAGTTCTTC.

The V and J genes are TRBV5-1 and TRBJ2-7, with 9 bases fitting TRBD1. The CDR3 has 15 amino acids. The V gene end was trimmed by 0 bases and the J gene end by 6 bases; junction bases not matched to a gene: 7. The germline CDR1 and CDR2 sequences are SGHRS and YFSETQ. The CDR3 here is CASSLGGTGLTEQYF. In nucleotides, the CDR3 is TGCGCCAGCAGCTTGGGAGGGACAGGGCTTACCGAGCAGTACTTC. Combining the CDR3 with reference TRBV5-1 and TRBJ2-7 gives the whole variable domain KAGVTQTPRYLIKTRGQQVTLSCSPISGHRSVSWYQQTPGQGLQFLFEYFSETQRNKGNFPGRFSGRQFSNSRSEMNVSTLELGDSALYLCASSLGGTGLTEQYFGPGTRLTVT.

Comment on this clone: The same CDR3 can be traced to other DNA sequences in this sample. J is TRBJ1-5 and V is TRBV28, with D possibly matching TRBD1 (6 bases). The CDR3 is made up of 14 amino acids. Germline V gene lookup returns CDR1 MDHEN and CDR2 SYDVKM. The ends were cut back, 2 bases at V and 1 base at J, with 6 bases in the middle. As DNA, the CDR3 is TGTGCCAGCAGTTTAGGGGGCAGCAATCAGCCCCAGCATTTT. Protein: CASSLGGSNQPQHF.

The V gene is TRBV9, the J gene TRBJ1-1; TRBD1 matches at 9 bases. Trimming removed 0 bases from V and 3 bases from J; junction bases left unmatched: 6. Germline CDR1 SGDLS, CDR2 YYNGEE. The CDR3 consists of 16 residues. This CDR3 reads CASSVEGTGLHTEAFF. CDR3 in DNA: TGTGCCAGCAGCGTAGAAGGGACAGGGCTCCACACTGAAGCTTTCTTT.

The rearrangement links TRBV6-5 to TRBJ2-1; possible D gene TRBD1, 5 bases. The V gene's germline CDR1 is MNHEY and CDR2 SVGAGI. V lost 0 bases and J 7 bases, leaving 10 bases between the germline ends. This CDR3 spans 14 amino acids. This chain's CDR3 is CASSYSSGNNEQFF. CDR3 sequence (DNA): TGTGCCAGCAGTTACTCTTCAGGGAATAATGAGCAGTTCTTC.

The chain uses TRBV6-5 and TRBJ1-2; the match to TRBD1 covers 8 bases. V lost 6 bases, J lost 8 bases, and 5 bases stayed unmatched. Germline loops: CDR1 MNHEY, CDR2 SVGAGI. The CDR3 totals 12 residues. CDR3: CASRQGAGGYTF. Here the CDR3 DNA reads TGTGCCAGCAGGCAGGGGGCCGGAGGCTACACCTTC.